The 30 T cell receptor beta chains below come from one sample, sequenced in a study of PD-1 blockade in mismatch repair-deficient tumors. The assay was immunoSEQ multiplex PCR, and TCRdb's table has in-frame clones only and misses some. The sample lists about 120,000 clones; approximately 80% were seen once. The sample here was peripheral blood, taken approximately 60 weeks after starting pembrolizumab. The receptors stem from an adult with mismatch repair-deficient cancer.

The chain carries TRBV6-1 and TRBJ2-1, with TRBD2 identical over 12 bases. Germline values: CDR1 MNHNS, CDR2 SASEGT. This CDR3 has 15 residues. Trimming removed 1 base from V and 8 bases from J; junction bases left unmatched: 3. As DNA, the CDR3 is TGTGCCAGCAGTGAAGGCCCTAGCGGGAGGGATGAGCAGTTCTTC. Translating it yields CASSEGPSGRDEQFF.

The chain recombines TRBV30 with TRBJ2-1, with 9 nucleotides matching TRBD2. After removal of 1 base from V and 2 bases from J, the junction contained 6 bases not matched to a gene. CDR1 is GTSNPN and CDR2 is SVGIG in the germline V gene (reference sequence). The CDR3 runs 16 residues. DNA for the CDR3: TGTGCCTGGAGTGGGGCCACTAGCGGGCCCTACAATGAGCAGTTCTTC. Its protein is CAWSGATSGPYNEQFF.

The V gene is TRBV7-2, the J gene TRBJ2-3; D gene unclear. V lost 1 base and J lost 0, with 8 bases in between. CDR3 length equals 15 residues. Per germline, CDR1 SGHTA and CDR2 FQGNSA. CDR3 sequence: CASSLGESSTDTQYF. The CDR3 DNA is TGTGCCAGCAGCTTAGGGGAATCTAGCACAGATACGCAGTATTTT.

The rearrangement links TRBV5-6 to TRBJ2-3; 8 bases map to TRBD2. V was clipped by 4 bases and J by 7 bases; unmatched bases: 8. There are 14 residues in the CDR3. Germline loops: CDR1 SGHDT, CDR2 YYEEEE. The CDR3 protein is CASSPERELNTQYF. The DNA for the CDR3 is TGTGCCAGCAGCCCGGAGCGGGAGCTAAATACGCAGTATTTT.

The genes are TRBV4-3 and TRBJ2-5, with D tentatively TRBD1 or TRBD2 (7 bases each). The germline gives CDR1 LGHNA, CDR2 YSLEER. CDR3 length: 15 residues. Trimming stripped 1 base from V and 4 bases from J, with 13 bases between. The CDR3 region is CASSQVAGGAETQYF. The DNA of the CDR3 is TGCGCCAGCAGCCAAGTAGCAGGGGGGGCAGAGACCCAGTACTTC.

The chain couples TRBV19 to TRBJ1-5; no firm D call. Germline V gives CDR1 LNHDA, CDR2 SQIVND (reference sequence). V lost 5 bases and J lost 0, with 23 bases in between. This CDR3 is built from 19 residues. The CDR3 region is CASSEGGRRIFGSNQPQHF. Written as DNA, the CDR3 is TGTGCCAGTAGTGAGGGAGGACGGAGGATTTTCGGTAGCAATCAGCCCCAGCATTTT.

CDR3 nucleotides: TGTGCCAGCAGTGCCCGGTTTGGGGAGACCCAGTACTTC. Its protein product is CASSARFGETQYF. The chain is built from TRBV6-4 and TRBJ2-5, with D uncertain. The CDR3 sequence is 13 residues long. Trimming removed 4 bases at V and 5 bases at J, with 11 bases between. The germline V gene encodes CDR1 MRHNA and CDR2 SNTAGT.

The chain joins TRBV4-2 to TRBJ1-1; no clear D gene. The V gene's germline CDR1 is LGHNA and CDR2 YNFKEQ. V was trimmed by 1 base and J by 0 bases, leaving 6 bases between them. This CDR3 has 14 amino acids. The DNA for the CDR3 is TGTGCCAGCAGCCAAGTACAGATGAACACTGAAGCTTTCTTT. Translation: CASSQVQMNTEAFF.

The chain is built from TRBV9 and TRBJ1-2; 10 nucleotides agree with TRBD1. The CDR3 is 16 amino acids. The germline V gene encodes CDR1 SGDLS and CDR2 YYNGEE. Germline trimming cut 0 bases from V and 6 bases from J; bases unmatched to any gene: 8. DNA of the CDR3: TGTGCCAGCAGCGTAGGATCCCGGACAGGGGGGGATGGCTACACCTTC. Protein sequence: CASSVGSRTGGDGYTF.

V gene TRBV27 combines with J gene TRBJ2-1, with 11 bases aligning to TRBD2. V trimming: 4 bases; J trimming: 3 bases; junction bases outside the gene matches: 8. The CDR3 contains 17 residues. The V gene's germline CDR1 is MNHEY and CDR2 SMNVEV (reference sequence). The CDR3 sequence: CASSSPLAGGGYNEQFF. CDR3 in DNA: TGTGCCAGCAGTTCGCCGTTAGCGGGAGGGGGCTACAATGAGCAGTTCTTC.

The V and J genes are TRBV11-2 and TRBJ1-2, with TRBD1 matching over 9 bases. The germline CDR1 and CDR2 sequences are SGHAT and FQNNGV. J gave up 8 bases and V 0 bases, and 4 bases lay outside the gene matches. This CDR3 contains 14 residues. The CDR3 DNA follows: TGTGCCAGCAGCTTAGAGGGGACAGGGTCAGGCTACACCTTC. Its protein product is CASSLEGTGSGYTF.

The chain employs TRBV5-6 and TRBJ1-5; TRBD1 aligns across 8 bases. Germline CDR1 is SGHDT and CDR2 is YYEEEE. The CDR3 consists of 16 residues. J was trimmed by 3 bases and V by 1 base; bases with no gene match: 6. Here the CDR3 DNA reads TGTGCCAGCAGCTTGATGCGACAGGGGATCAATCAGCCCCAGCATTTT. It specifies CASSLMRQGINQPQHF.

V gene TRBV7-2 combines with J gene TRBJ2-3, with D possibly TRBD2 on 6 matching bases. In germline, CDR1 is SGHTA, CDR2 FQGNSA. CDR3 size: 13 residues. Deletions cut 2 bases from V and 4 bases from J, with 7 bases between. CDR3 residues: CASSLSGSDTQYF. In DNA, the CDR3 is TGTGCCAGCAGCTTAAGCGGGTCAGATACGCAGTATTTT.

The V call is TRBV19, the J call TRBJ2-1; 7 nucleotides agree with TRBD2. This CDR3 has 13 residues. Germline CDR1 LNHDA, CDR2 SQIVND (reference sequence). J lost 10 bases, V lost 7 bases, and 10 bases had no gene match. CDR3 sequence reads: CASTNGRTEEQFF. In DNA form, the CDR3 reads TGTGCCAGTACGAACGGGAGGACGGAGGAGCAGTTCTTC.

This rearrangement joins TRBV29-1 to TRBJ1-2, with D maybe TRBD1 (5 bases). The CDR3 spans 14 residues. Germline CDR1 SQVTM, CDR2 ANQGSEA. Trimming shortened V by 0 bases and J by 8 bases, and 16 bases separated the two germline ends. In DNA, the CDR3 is TGCAGCGTTGAAGAAACGGTAGGGGAGGGAGGCTACACCTTC. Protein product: CSVEETVGEGGYTF.

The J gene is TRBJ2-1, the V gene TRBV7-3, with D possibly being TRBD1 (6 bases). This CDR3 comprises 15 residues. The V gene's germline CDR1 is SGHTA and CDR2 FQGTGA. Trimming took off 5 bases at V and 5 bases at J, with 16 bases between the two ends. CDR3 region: CASSTFPRGNNEQFF. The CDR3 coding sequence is TGTGCCAGCAGCACGTTCCCGAGGGGGAACAATGAGCAGTTCTTC.

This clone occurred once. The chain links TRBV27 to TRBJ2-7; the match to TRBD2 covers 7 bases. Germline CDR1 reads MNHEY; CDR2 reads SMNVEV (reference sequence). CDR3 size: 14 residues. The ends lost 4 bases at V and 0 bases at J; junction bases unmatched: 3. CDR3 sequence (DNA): TGTGCCAGCAGTTGGCGCGGGGGCTCCTACGAGCAGTACTTC. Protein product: CASSWRGGSYEQYF.

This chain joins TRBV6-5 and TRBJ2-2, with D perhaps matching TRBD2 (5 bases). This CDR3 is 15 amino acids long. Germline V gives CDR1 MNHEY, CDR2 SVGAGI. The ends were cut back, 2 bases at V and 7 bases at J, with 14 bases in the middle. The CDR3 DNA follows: TGTGCCAGCAGTTACACGGTTGGTGGAGGCGGGGAGCTGTTTTTT. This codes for CASSYTVGGGGELFF.

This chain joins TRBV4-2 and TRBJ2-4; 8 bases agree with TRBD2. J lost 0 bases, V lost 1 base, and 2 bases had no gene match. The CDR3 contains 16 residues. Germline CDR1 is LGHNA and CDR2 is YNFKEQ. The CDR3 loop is CASSQAGGRAKNIQYF. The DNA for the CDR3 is TGTGCCAGCAGCCAAGCGGGGGGGAGAGCCAAAAACATTCAGTACTTC.

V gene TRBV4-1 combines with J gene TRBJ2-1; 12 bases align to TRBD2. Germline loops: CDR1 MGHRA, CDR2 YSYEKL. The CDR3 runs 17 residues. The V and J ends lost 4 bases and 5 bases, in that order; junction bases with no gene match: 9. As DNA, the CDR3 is TGCGCCAGCAGCCTCGGGGGCCGGACTAGCGGGAACAATGAGCAGTTCTTC. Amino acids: CASSLGGRTSGNNEQFF.

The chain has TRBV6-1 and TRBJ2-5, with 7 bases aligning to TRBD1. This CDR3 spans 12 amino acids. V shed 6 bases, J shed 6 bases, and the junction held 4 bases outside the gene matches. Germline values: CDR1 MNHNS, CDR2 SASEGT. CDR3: CASRAGGKTQYF. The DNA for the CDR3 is TGTGCCAGCAGGGCAGGGGGTAAGACCCAGTACTTC.

The CDR3 nucleotides read TGTGCCAGCACTGGGGGGGAGCAGTTCTTC. Its translation: CASTGGEQFF. The gene calls are TRBV6-1 and TRBJ2-1; D may be TRBD2 (6 bases). The V and J ends lost 7 bases and 10 bases respectively, with 8 bases between them. This CDR3 contains 10 residues. CDR1 is MNHNS, CDR2 SASEGT, per germline.

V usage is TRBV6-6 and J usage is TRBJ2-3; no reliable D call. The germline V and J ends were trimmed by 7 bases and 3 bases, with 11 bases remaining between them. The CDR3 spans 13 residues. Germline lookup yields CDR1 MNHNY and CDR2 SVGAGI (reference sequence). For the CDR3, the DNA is TGTGCCAGCAAGGTAATTGGGACAGATACGCAGTATTTT. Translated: CASKVIGTDTQYF.

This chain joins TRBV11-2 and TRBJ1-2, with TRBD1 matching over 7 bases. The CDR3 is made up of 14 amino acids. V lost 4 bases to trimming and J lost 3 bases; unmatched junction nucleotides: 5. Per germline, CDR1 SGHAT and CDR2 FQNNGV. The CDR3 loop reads CASSYTGTDYGYTF. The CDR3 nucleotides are TGTGCCAGCAGCTACACCGGGACAGACTATGGCTACACCTTC. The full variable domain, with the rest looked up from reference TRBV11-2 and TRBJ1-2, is EAGVAQSPRYKIIEKRQSVAFWCNPISGHATLYWYQQILGQGPKLLIQFQNNGVVDDSQLPKDRFSAERLKGVDSTLKIQPAKLEDSAVYLCASSYTGTDYGYTFGSGTRLTVV.

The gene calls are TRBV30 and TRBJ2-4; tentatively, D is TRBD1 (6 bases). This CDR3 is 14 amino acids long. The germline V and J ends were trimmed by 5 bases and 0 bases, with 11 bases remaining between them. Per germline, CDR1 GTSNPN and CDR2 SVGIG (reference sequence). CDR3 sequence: CAWADRLAKNIQYF. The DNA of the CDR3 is TGTGCCTGGGCAGACAGGCTAGCCAAAAACATTCAGTACTTC.

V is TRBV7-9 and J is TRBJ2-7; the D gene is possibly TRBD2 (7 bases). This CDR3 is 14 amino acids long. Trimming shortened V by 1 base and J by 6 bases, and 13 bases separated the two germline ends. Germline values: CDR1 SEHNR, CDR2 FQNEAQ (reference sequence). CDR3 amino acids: CASSLVAGEGEQYF. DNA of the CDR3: TGTGCCAGCAGCTTAGTAGCAGGGGAGGGCGAGCAGTACTTC.

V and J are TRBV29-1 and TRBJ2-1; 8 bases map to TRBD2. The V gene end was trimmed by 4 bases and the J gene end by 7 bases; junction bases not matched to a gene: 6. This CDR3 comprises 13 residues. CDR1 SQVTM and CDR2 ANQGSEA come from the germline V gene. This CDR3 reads CSVGETSVNEQFF. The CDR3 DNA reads TGCAGCGTTGGTGAGACTAGCGTTAATGAGCAGTTCTTC.

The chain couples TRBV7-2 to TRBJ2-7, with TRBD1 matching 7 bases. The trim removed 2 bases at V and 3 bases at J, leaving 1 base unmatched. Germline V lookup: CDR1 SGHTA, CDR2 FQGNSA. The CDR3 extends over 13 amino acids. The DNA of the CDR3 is TGTGCCAGCAGCTTACGGGACAGCTACGAGCAGTACTTC. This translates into CASSLRDSYEQYF.

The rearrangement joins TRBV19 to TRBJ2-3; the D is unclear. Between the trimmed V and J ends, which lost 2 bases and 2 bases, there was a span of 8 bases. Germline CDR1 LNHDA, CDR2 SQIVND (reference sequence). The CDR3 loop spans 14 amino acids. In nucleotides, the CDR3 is TGTGCCAGTAGTATACACCGGAACACAGATACGCAGTATTTT. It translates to CASSIHRNTDTQYF.

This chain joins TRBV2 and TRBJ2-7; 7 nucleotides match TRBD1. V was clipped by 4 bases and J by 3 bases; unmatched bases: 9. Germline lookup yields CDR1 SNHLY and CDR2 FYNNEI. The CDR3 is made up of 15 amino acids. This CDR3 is CASSASGTEVYEQYF. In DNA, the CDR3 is TGTGCCAGCAGTGCTTCCGGGACAGAAGTCTACGAGCAGTACTTC.